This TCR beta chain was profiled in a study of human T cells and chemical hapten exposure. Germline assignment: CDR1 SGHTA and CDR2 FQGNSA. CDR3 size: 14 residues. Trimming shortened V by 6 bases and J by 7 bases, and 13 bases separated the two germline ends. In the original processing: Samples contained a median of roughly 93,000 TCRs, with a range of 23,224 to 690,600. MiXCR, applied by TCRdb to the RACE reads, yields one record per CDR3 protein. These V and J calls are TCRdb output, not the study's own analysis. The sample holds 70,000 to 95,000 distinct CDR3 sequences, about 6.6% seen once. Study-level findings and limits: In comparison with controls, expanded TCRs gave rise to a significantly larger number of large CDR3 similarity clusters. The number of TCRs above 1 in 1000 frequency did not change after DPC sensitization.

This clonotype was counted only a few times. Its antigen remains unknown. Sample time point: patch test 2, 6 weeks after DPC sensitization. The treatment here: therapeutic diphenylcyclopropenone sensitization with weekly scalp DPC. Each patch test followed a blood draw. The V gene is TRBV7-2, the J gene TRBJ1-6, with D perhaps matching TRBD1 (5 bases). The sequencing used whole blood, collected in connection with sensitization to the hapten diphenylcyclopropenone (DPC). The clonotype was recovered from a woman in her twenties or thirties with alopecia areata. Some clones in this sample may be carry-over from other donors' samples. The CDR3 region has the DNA TGTGCCAGCAGTCTCGGGACGGTGAATTCACCCCTCCACTTT. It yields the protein CASSLGTVNSPLHF.